A selection of T cell receptor beta chains follows, all from one sample in a study of vaccination effects on CD4 cells after COVID-19. The data were produced by immunoSEQ multiplex PCR, yet TCRdb's version contains in-frame clones alone and is incomplete. The sample has tens of thousands of clones, about 80% seen once. For these TCRs, the target antigens are not known. The sequencing used CD4+ T cells from PBMCs cultured with a peptide pool, collected before COVID-19 vaccination. These receptors originate from a human donor who had a prior SARS-CoV-2 infection. Each CDR3 is given with its conserved first and last residue. A D gene is named only where the DNA matches it firmly. Part of the rows lack a size; the others show once, few, many or a class for expanded clones.

J gene	V gene	D gene	clone size	CDR3 protein	CDR3 DNA
TRBJ2-5	TRBV19	.	.	CASSTKTTGGLEETQYF	TGTGCCAGTAGTACCAAGACCACCGGGGGGCTTGAAGAGACCCAGTACTTC
TRBJ1-4	TRBV5-4	.	.	CASSPRRGATEKLFF	TGTGCCAGCAGCCCTCGCCGAGGGGCCACCGAAAAACTGTTTTTT
TRBJ2-1	TRBV5-1	.	.	CASSLDSYNEQFF	TGCGCCAGCAGCTTGGATAGTTACAATGAGCAGTTCTTC
TRBJ2-1	TRBV7-9	.	.	CASWRLGFYNEQFF	TGTGCCAGCTGGAGACTAGGCTTTTACAATGAGCAGTTCTTC
TRBJ1-2	TRBV19	.	.	CASSITTEYGYTF	TGTGCCAGTAGTATTACGACCGAGTATGGCTACACCTTC
TRBJ1-6	TRBV6-5	TRBD1	.	CASTRTGGENSPLHF	TGTGCCAGCACCCGGACAGGGGGCGAGAATTCACCCCTCCACTTT
TRBJ2-5	TRBV7-9	.	.	CASSQSETQYF	TGTGCCAGCAGCCAGAGCGAGACCCAGTACTTC
TRBJ2-5	TRBV3-1/TRBV3-2	.	.	CASSPDLETQYF	TGTGCCAGCAGCCCGGACCTGGAGACCCAGTACTTC
TRBJ1-2	TRBV5-6	.	.	CASSDTDSYYGYTF	TGTGCCAGCAGCGATACGGACAGTTACTATGGCTACACCTTC
TRBJ2-3	TRBV6-1	TRBD2	.	CASSDRGLAGKDTQYF	TGTGCCAGCAGTGACCGGGGACTAGCGGGGAAAGATACGCAGTATTTT
TRBJ2-3	TRBV5-1	.	.	CASSLGQPTDTQYF	TGCGCCAGCAGCTTGGGACAGCCCACAGATACGCAGTATTTT
TRBJ2-3	TRBV5-1	.	.	CASSFIGGDTQYF	TGCGCCAGCAGCTTCATTGGCGGGGATACGCAGTATTTT
TRBJ2-3	TRBV5-4	.	.	CASSLNRGQGDTQYF	TGTGCCAGCAGCTTGAATCGGGGTCAGGGAGATACGCAGTATTTT
TRBJ2-1	TRBV5-1	.	.	CASSLVRGTMDNEQFF	TGCGCCAGCAGCTTGGTTCGGGGGACGATGGACAATGAGCAGTTCTTC
TRBJ1-3	TRBV3-1/TRBV3-2	TRBD1	few	CASSQWTGGRYGNTIYF	TGTGCCAGCAGCCAATGGACAGGGGGCCGGTATGGAAACACCATATATTTT
TRBJ2-1	TRBV18	TRBD2	few	CASSPSGRAVVFF	TGTGCCAGCTCACCTAGCGGGAGGGCCGTTGTGTTCTTC
TRBJ2-3	TRBV9	.	.	CASSVLPRLVYGDTQYF	TGTGCCAGCAGCGTACTTCCGCGACTAGTCTACGGGGATACGCAGTATTTT
TRBJ1-2	TRBV6-1	.	.	CASSESPGYGGYTF	TGTGCCAGCAGTGAATCGCCGGGATACGGTGGCTACACCTTC
TRBJ1-1	TRBV5-1	.	.	CASSLGTMNTEAFF	TGCGCCAGCAGCCTCGGGACGATGAACACTGAAGCTTTCTTT
TRBJ1-3	TRBV10-1	.	few	CASIWGTRGNTIYF	TGCGCCAGCATTTGGGGCACTCGTGGAAACACCATATATTTT
TRBJ2-1	TRBV5-5	.	.	CASSLAFGTQFF	TGTGCCAGCAGCTTGGCCTTCGGGACTCAGTTCTTC
TRBJ2-1	TRBV20-1	TRBD2	.	CSASGEAGAYNEQFF	TGCAGTGCTAGTGGAGAGGCGGGAGCCTACAATGAGCAGTTCTTC
TRBJ1-2	TRBV7-9	TRBD1	.	CASSLGSGGFGYTF	TGTGCCAGCAGCTTAGGGTCAGGGGGCTTTGGCTACACCTTC
TRBJ2-7	TRBV5-6	TRBD2	.	CASSLAGRVYEQYF	TGTGCCAGCAGCTTGGCAGGGAGGGTCTACGAGCAGTACTTC
TRBJ2-4	TRBV15	TRBD1	.	CATSGQGAVNIQYF	TGTGCCACCAGCGGACAGGGGGCGGTGAACATTCAGTACTTC
TRBJ1-1	TRBV5-1	TRBD1	.	CASSPGQSNTEAFF	TGCGCCAGCAGCCCGGGACAGAGCAACACTGAAGCTTTCTTT
TRBJ1-1	TRBV7-3	.	.	CASSLNRQGEAFF	TGTGCCAGCAGCTTAAACAGGCAGGGGGAAGCTTTCTTT
TRBJ2-7	TRBV3-1/TRBV3-2	.	.	CASSQWTNEKQYF	TGTGCCAGCAGCCAATGGACTAACGAGAAGCAGTACTTC
TRBJ1-4	TRBV9	.	.	CASSAQALPNEKLFF	TGTGCCAGCAGCGCCCAGGCTCTCCCTAATGAAAAACTGTTTTTT
TRBJ1-2	TRBV6-5	.	.	CASSSQTTGYGYTF	TGTGCCAGCAGTTCTCAAACGACTGGCTATGGCTACACCTTC
TRBJ2-3	TRBV10-3	.	few	CAIRNQRGDTQYF	TGTGCCATCAGAAATCAGAGGGGGGATACGCAGTATTTT
TRBJ2-5	TRBV29-1	.	.	CSVAAVQETQYF	TGCAGCGTCGCGGCGGTCCAAGAGACCCAGTACTTC
TRBJ2-7	TRBV6-5	TRBD2	.	CASRRERGTSYEQYF	TGTGCCAGCAGAAGGGAGCGGGGGACATCCTACGAGCAGTACTTC
TRBJ2-7	TRBV5-4	.	few	CASRRDLSYEQYF	TGTGCCAGCCGCCGGGATTTATCCTACGAGCAGTACTTC
TRBJ2-3	TRBV9	TRBD2	.	CASSVVGGGPTDTQYF	TGTGCCAGCAGCGTAGTTGGCGGGGGGCCGACAGATACGCAGTATTTT
TRBJ1-3	TRBV6-5	.	once	CASRTEVAGNTIYF	TGTGCCAGCAGAACAGAAGTCGCTGGAAACACCATATATTTT
TRBJ2-1	TRBV4-1	TRBD2	.	CASSPTTSGGEQFF	TGCGCCAGCAGCCCCACGACTAGCGGGGGGGAGCAGTTCTTC
TRBJ1-2	TRBV27	TRBD1	.	CASSFDGTGDDNYGYTF	TGTGCCAGCAGTTTCGACGGGACAGGGGATGATAACTATGGCTACACCTTC
TRBJ1-1	TRBV5-6	.	.	CASSLLTDRTEAFF	TGTGCCAGCAGCTTGCTCACAGACAGGACTGAAGCTTTCTTT
TRBJ2-5	TRBV4-2	TRBD1	.	CASSQWGGTGTEETQYF	TGTGCCAGCAGCCAGTGGGGGGGGACAGGGACCGAAGAGACCCAGTACTTC
TRBJ2-3	TRBV3-1/TRBV3-2	.	.	CASSQRRRGGSLTDTQYF	TGTGCCAGCAGCCAACGGCGGCGGGGCGGGTCCCTCACAGATACGCAGTATTTT
TRBJ1-1	TRBV24-1	.	few	CATSDPGGEAFF	TGTGCCACCAGTGACCCCGGCGGTGAAGCTTTCTTT
TRBJ2-7	TRBV7-3	.	.	CASSFVTGFVEQYF	TGTGCCAGCAGCTTCGTAACAGGTTTTGTCGAGCAGTACTTC
TRBJ2-1	TRBV5-4	TRBD2	.	CASSLVGGGAGNEQFF	TGTGCCAGCAGCTTGGTGGGCGGGGGGGCTGGAAATGAGCAGTTCTTC
TRBJ2-7	TRBV30	TRBD1	.	CAWVRDRGYHEQYF	TGTGCCTGGGTCCGGGACAGGGGTTACCACGAGCAGTACTTC
TRBJ2-3	TRBV5-1	TRBD2	.	CASSLGRGLDGTDTQYF	TGCGCCAGCAGTCTTGGGCGCGGACTAGACGGCACAGATACGCAGTATTTT
TRBJ2-1	TRBV28	TRBD1	.	CASSPHPGQGASYNEQFF	TGTGCCAGCAGTCCGCACCCGGGACAGGGGGCTTCGTACAATGAGCAGTTCTTC
TRBJ2-3	TRBV11-3	TRBD2	.	CASRLAGDTQYF	TGTGCCAGCAGACTAGCGGGAGATACGCAGTATTTT
TRBJ1-1	TRBV19	TRBD1	.	CASSISSLWDRGIPNTEAFF	TGTGCCAGTAGTATAAGTAGTCTTTGGGACAGGGGAATCCCGAACACTGAAGCTTTCTTT
TRBJ2-5	TRBV30	TRBD2	.	CAWSFKWGTSGMETQYF	TGTGCCTGGAGCTTTAAATGGGGGACTAGCGGGATGGAGACCCAGTACTTC
TRBJ2-5	TRBV9	TRBD1	.	CASSPQTGRQETQYF	TGTGCCAGCAGCCCCCAGACAGGGAGACAAGAGACCCAGTACTTC
TRBJ1-6	TRBV3-1/TRBV3-2	.	.	CASSHRQTLNSPLHF	TGTGCCAGCAGCCATCGACAGACCCTAAATTCACCCCTCCACTTT
TRBJ1-2	TRBV4-1	TRBD1	.	CASSLRDRGLASNYGYTF	TGCGCCAGCAGCCTACGGGACAGGGGATTGGCCTCTAACTATGGCTACACCTTC
TRBJ2-5	TRBV19	.	.	CASSTTGSQETQYF	TGTGCCAGTAGTACTACAGGGAGCCAAGAGACCCAGTACTTC